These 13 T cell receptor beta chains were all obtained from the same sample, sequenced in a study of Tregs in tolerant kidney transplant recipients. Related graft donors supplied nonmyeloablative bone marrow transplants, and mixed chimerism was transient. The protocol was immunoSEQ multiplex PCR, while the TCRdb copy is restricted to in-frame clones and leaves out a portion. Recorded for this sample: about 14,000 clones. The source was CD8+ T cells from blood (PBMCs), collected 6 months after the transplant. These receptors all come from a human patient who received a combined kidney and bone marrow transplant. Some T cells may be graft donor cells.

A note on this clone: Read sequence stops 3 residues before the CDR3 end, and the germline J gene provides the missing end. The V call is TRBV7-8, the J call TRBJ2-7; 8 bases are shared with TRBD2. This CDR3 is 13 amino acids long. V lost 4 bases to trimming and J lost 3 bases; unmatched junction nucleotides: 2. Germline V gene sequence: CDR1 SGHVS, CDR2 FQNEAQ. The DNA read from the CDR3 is TGTGCCAGCAGCTACGGGACTAGCTACGAG. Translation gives CASSYGTSYE. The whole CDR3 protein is CASSYGTSYEQYF.

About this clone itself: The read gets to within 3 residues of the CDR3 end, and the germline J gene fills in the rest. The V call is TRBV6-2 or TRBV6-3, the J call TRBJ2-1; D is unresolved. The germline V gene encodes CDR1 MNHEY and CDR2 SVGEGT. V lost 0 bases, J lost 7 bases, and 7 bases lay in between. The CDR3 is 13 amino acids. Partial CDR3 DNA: TGTGCCAGCAGTTACTCGATCGGGAATGAG. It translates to CASSYSIGNE. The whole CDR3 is CASSYSIGNEQFF.

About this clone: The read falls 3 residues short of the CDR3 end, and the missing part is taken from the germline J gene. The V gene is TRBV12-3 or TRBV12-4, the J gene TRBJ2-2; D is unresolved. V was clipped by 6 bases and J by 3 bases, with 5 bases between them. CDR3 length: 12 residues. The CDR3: CASRLDTGELFF. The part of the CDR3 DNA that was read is TGTGCCAGCAGACTTGACACCGGGGAG.

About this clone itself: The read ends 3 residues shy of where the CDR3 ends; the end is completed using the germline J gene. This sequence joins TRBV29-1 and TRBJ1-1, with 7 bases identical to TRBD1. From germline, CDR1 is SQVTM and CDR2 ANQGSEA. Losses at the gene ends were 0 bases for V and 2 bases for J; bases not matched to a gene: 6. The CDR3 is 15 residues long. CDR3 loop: CSVEDGTVGNTEAFF. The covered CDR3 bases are TGCAGCGTTGAAGACGGGACAGTGGGTAACACTGAA.

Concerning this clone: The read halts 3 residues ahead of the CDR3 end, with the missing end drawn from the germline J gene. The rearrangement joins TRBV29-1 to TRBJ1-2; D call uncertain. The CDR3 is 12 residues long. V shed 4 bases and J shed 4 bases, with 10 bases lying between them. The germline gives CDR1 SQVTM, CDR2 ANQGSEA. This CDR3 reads CSVAEGSYGYTF. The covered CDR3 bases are TGCAGCGTTGCGGAGGGTTCCTATGGC.

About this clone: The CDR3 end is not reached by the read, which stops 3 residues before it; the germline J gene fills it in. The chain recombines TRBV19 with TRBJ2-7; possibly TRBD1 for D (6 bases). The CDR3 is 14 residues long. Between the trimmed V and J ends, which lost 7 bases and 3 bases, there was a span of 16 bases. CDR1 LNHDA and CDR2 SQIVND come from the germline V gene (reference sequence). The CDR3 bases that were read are TGTGCCAGTAATAGGCCAGGGGTGGACTACGAG. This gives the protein CASNRPGVDYE. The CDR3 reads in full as CASNRPGVDYEQYF.

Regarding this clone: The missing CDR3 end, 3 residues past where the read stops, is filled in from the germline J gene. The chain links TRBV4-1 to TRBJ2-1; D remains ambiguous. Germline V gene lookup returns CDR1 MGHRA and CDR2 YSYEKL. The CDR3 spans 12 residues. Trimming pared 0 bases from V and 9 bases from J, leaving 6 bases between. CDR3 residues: CASSQDPREQFF. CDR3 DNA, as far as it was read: TGCGCCAGCAGCCAAGATCCCCGTGAG.

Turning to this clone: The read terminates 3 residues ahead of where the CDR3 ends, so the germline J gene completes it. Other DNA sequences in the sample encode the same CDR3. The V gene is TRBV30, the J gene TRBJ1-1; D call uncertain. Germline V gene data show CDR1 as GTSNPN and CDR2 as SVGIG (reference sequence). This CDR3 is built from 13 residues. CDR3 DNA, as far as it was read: TGTGCCTGGAGTGTTCTGGGCGCCTACGAG. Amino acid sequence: CAWSVLGAYE. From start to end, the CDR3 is CAWSVLGAYEAFF.

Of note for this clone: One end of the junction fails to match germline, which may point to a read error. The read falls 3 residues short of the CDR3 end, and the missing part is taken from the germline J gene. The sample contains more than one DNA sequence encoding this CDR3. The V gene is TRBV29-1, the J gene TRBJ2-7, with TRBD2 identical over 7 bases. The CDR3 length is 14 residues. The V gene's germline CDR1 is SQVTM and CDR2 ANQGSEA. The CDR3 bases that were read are TGTAGCGTTGAAGTGGCGGGGGTATTCTACGAG. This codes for CSVEVAGVFYE. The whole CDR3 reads CSVEVAGVFYEQYF.

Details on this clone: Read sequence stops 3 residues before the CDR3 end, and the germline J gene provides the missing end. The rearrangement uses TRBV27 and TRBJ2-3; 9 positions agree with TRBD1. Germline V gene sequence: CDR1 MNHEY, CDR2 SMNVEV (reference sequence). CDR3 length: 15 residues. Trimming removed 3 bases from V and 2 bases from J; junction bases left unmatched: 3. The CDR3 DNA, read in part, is TGTGCCAGCAGTTTCGGACAGGGGAACACAGATACG. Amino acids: CASSFGQGNTDT. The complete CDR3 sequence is CASSFGQGNTDTQYF.

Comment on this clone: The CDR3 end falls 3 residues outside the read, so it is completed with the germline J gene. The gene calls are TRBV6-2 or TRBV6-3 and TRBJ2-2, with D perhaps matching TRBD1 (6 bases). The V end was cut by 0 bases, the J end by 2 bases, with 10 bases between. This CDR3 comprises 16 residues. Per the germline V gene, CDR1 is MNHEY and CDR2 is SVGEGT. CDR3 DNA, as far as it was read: TGTGCCAGCAGTTACTCCGGACAGACTAACACCGGGGAG. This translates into CASSYSGQTNTGE. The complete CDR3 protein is CASSYSGQTNTGELFF.

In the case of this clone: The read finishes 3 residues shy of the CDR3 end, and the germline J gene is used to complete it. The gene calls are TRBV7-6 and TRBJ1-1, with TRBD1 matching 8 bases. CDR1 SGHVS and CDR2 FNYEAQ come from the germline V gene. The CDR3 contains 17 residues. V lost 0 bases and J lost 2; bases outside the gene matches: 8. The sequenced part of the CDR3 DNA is TGTGCCAGCAGCTTAGCTGGAGGACAGGGTATAAACACTGAA. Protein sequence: CASSLAGGQGINTE. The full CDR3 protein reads CASSLAGGQGINTEAFF. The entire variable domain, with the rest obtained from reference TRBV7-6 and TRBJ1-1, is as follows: GAGVSQSPRYKVTKRGQDVALRCDPISGHVSLYWYRQALGQGPEFLTYFNYEAQQDKSGLPNDRFSAERPEGSISTLTIQRTEQRDSAMYRCASSLAGGQGINTEAFFGQGTRLTVV.

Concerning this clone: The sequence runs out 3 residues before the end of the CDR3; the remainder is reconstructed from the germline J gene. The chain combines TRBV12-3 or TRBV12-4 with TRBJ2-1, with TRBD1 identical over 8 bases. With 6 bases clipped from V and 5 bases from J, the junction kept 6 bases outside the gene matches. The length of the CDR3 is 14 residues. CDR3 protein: CASSQDRDHNEQFF. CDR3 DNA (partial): TGTGCCAGCAGCCAGGACAGGGACCACAATGAG.